Below, one TCR beta chain is given with its context. Germline CDR1 is MDHEN and CDR2 is SYDVKM. Trimming stripped 4 bases from V and 0 bases from J, with 10 bases between. CDR3 length: 15 residues. The sample comes from a study of control samples from healthy donors and cancer patients. Measured with immunoSEQ multiplex PCR; TCRdb has only the in-frame clones, and not every one. This listing includes roughly 200,000 clones. The gene calls are TRBV28 and TRBJ2-1; unclear D gene. Sequenced sample: blood. The source is a woman in her twenties or thirties in good health. The CDR3 bases are TGTGCCAGCAGTTCGACCCCTATCTCCTACAATGAGCAGTTCTTC. It codes for CASSSTPISYNEQFF.